One sample yielded the 3 T cell receptor beta chains listed below, sequenced in a study of CD8+ T cells in alopecia areata. RNA extraction and reverse transcription yielded cDNA as sequencing template. The repertoire was sequenced with immunoSEQ multiplex PCR; TCRdb's copy has only in-frame clones and lacks some. This table holds approximately 100,000 clones, 55% found once. The specimen was CD4+ T cells sorted from blood. The receptor set was obtained from a human donor in good health.

J is TRBJ1-5 and V is TRBV30; D is unclear. V was shortened by 0 bases and J by 4 bases, with 10 bases between the two germline ends. The CDR3 sequence is 14 residues long. CDR1 and CDR2 from the germline V gene are GTSNPN and SVGIG (reference sequence). In DNA form, the CDR3 reads TGTGCCTGGAGTGTAGGAAACCCGAATCAGCCCCAGCATTTT. As protein: CAWSVGNPNQPQHF. The variable domain in full, with the rest retrieved from reference TRBV30 and TRBJ1-5, is SQTIHQWPATLVQPVGSPLSLECTVEGTSNPNLYWYRQAAGRGLQLLFYSVGIGQISSEVPQNLSASRPQDRQFILSSKKLLLSDSGFYLCAWSVGNPNQPQHFGDGTRLSIL.

The gene calls are TRBV7-2 and TRBJ1-2; D unresolved. Trimming stripped 1 base from V and 2 bases from J, with 8 bases between. CDR3 length: 14 residues. Germline CDR1 SGHTA, CDR2 FQGNSA. The CDR3 here is CASSLVPGNYGYTF. The CDR3 bases are TGTGCCAGCAGCTTAGTCCCGGGAAACTATGGCTACACCTTC.

This chain joins TRBV29-1 and TRBJ2-5; D is tentatively TRBD1 or TRBD2 (5 bases each). The DNA matches TRBJ2-7 better at its end, which makes the J call doubtful. CDR1 and CDR2 (germline): SQVTM, ANQGSEA. The length of the CDR3 is 13 residues. Here the CDR3 DNA reads TGCAGCGTCCCCGGGGCTAGCTCCTACGAGCAGTACTTC. Residues: CSVPGASSYEQYF.